Below, 26 T cell receptor beta chains from the same sample are listed, as sequenced in a study of blood T cell repertoires in COVID-19. Generated by immunoSEQ multiplex PCR, the TCRdb table keeps only in-frame clones and is missing some. The profile covers roughly 89,000 clones, with 80% appearing a single time and 10% taken by the ten largest. Sequencing was performed on peripheral blood. These receptors were obtained from an older woman with acute or convalescent COVID-19.

The rearrangement links TRBV30 to TRBJ2-1, with D hard to call. CDR1 is GTSNPN and CDR2 is SVGIG in the germline V gene (reference sequence). This CDR3 spans 13 amino acids. The V end was cut by 3 bases, the J end by 4 bases, with 10 bases between. CDR3 in DNA: TGTGCCTGGAGCCCCCTCGGGTACAATGAGCAGTTCTTC. Its protein product is CAWSPLGYNEQFF.

Written as DNA, the CDR3 is TGTGCCAGCAGCCAAGCTGGACAGGGTCGCCTTGCTGAGCAGTTCTTC. Its translation: CASSQAGQGRLAEQFF. V usage is TRBV4-2 and J usage is TRBJ2-1, with 8 bases identical to TRBD1. In germline, CDR1 is LGHNA, CDR2 YNFKEQ. The CDR3 runs to 16 residues. V was clipped by 1 base and J by 9 bases; unmatched bases: 11.

This clone occurred a few times. This chain links TRBV5-4 with TRBJ1-4; D is ambiguous. The CDR3 is 15 residues long. With 0 bases removed from V and 3 bases from J, the gap between germline ends came to 9 bases. Germline V gene sequence: CDR1 SGHNT, CDR2 YYREEE (reference sequence). The CDR3 region is CASSLDGMANEKLFF. CDR3 sequence (DNA): TGTGCCAGCAGCTTGGACGGGATGGCTAATGAAAAACTGTTTTTT.

The chain uses TRBV4-1 and TRBJ1-5; 7 nucleotides agree with TRBD1. The CDR3 has 16 amino acids. Germline assignment: CDR1 MGHRA and CDR2 YSYEKL. Trimming at V came to 0 bases and at J to 7 bases, leaving 9 bases not matched to a gene. For the CDR3, the DNA is TGCGCCAGCAGCCAAGAGGTGACAGGGCCGAAACAGCCCCAGCATTTT. It codes for CASSQEVTGPKQPQHF.

V is TRBV5-1 and J is TRBJ2-3, with TRBD2 matching 9 bases. V lost 2 bases, J lost 1 base, and 5 bases stayed unmatched. The CDR3 runs 16 residues. Germline V gives CDR1 SGHRS, CDR2 YFSETQ. Here the CDR3 reads CASSLGRTSGTDTQYF. The CDR3 DNA follows: TGCGCCAGCAGCTTAGGTCGGACTAGCGGCACAGATACGCAGTATTTT.

V and J are TRBV9 and TRBJ2-1; TRBD2 might be the D (7 bases). This CDR3 region has 17 residues. Per the germline V gene, CDR1 is SGDLS and CDR2 is YYNGEE. V lost 0 bases and J lost 4, with 17 bases in between. The CDR3 loop is CASSVAMGGAFYNEQFF. CDR3 DNA: TGTGCCAGCAGCGTAGCTATGGGGGGGGCCTTTTACAATGAGCAGTTCTTC. Looking up the rest from reference TRBV9 and TRBJ2-1 gives the full variable domain: DSGVTQTPKHLITATGQRVTLRCSPRSGDLSVYWYQQSLDQGLQFLIQYYNGEERAKGNILERFSAQQFPDLHSELNLSSLELGDSALYFCASSVAMGGAFYNEQFFGPGTRLTVL.

The chain links TRBV5-1 to TRBJ1-4; 8 positions agree with TRBD1. Germline V gives CDR1 SGHRS, CDR2 YFSETQ. The CDR3 consists of 15 residues. Trimming cost V 0 bases and J 7 bases; bases outside gene matches: 5. The CDR3 sequence is CASSLEGQGFEKLFF. The CDR3 DNA follows: TGCGCCAGCAGCTTGGAAGGACAGGGCTTTGAAAAACTGTTTTTT.

This clone has at least ten counts. The chain couples TRBV19 to TRBJ2-3; D is perhaps TRBD1 (6 bases). V lost 5 bases and J lost 2, with 8 bases in between. Germline CDR1 is LNHDA and CDR2 is SQIVND (reference sequence). This CDR3 comprises 13 residues. The CDR3 loop is CASSWTVTDTQYF. The CDR3 DNA sequence: TGTGCCAGTAGTTGGACAGTCACAGATACGCAGTATTTT.

The V gene is TRBV5-4, the J gene TRBJ2-7, with 8 bases aligning to TRBD1. The ends lost 4 bases at V and 1 base at J; junction bases unmatched: 7. The CDR3 consists of 15 residues. CDR1 SGHNT and CDR2 YYREEE come from the germline V gene (reference sequence). The CDR3 protein is CASSGQGTSSYEQYF. In DNA form, the CDR3 reads TGTGCCAGCAGCGGACAGGGAACTTCTTCCTACGAGCAGTACTTC.

The chain links TRBV7-2 to TRBJ1-1, with a possible D match to TRBD1 (6 bases). The CDR3 has 13 residues. Germline V gene sequence: CDR1 SGHTA, CDR2 FQGNSA. V dropped 5 bases and J dropped 6 bases, with 13 bases sitting between them. The CDR3 reads CASSPRPGAEAFF. The CDR3 region has the DNA TGTGCCAGCAGCCCCCGCCCAGGGGCTGAAGCTTTCTTT.

CDR3 residues: CASSPDSLAGAYNEQFF. CDR3 in DNA: TGTGCCAGCAGCCCGGATTCACTAGCGGGAGCCTACAATGAGCAGTTCTTC. The rearrangement links TRBV7-2 to TRBJ2-1; 11 nucleotides agree with TRBD2. The V segment lost 5 bases and the J segment 2 bases; nucleotides outside the gene matches: 8. The germline gives CDR1 SGHTA, CDR2 FQGNSA. CDR3 length: 17 residues. Based on the CDR3 plus reference TRBV7-2 and TRBJ2-1, the full variable domain is GAGVSQSPSNKVTEKGKDVELRCDPISGHTALYWYRQSLGQGLEFLIYFQGNSAPDKSGLPSDRFSAERTGGSVSTLTIQRTQQEDSAVYLCASSPDSLAGAYNEQFFGPGTRLTVL.

The chain's CDR3 is CASSQGQVSTDTQYF. The CDR3 DNA reads as TGTGCCAGCAGCCAAGGACAGGTCAGCACAGATACGCAGTATTTT. The chain recombines TRBV4-2 with TRBJ2-3, with D possibly TRBD1 on 6 matching bases. The germline CDR1 and CDR2 sequences are LGHNA and YNFKEQ. This CDR3 spans 15 amino acids. Trimming stripped 1 base from V and 0 bases from J, with 8 bases between.

The V and J genes are TRBV19 and TRBJ1-5, with 7 bases fitting TRBD1. This CDR3 is 15 amino acids long. Germline V CDR1 and CDR2: LNHDA, SQIVND (reference sequence). V was pared by 8 bases and J by 3 bases, with 10 bases of the junction left unmatched. CDR3 residues: CASSPWTGLNQPQHF. CDR3 bases: TGTGCCAGTTCCCCATGGACAGGCCTCAATCAGCCCCAGCATTTT.

The chain employs TRBV5-1 and TRBJ2-7, with D possibly matching TRBD1 (5 bases). The CDR3 is 17 residues long. Germline V lookup: CDR1 SGHRS, CDR2 YFSETQ. Trimming shortened V by 2 bases and J by 0 bases, and 18 bases separated the two germline ends. This CDR3 reads CASSFGHLPPLSYEQYF. CDR3 bases: TGCGCCAGCAGCTTTGGACACCTACCTCCCCTCTCCTACGAGCAGTACTTC. The variable domain in full, completed from reference TRBV5-1 and TRBJ2-7, reads KAGVTQTPRYLIKTRGQQVTLSCSPISGHRSVSWYQQTPGQGLQFLFEYFSETQRNKGNFPGRFSGRQFSNSRSEMNVSTLELGDSALYLCASSFGHLPPLSYEQYFGPGTRLTVT.

The chain combines TRBV5-5 with TRBJ2-1; the D gene is possibly TRBD1 (6 bases). Between the trimmed V and J ends, which lost 0 bases and 3 bases, there was a span of 7 bases. The CDR3 consists of 14 residues. CDR1 is SGHKS, CDR2 YYEKEE, per germline (reference sequence). The CDR3 spells CASSLEQGYNEQFF. The CDR3 nucleotides read TGTGCCAGCAGCTTGGAACAGGGCTACAATGAGCAGTTCTTC.

The V and J genes are TRBV10-1 and TRBJ1-2; possibly TRBD1 for D (6 bases). V lost 7 bases and J 8 bases, leaving 14 bases between the germline ends. Per the germline V gene, CDR1 is WNHNN and CDR2 is SYGVQD (reference sequence). The CDR3 has 12 amino acids. This CDR3 is CASTTGPWGYTF. CDR3 DNA: TGCGCCAGCACCACAGGGCCCTGGGGCTACACCTTC.

The V and J genes are TRBV11-3 and TRBJ2-1, with TRBD1 matching 8 bases. The CDR3 extends over 15 amino acids. V trimming: 1 base; J trimming: 8 bases; junction bases outside the gene matches: 7. Germline CDR1 SGHNT, CDR2 YENEEA. The CDR3: CASSLGQGAIDEQFF. The CDR3 DNA reads as TGTGCCAGCAGCTTAGGGCAGGGGGCGATCGATGAGCAGTTCTTC. Full variable domain (rest looked up from reference TRBV11-3 and TRBJ2-1): EAGVVQSPRYKIIEKKQPVAFWCNPISGHNTLYWYLQNLGQGPELLIRYENEEAVDDSQLPKDRFSAERLKGVDSTLKIQPAELGDSAVYLCASSLGQGAIDEQFFGPGTRLTVL.

For this clone: One end of the junction varies from germline; a read error may be responsible. The chain is built from TRBV9 and TRBJ2-2; weak D call: TRBD2 (5 bases). The CDR3 is 16 amino acids. CDR1 is SGDLS, CDR2 YYNGEE, per germline. The CDR3: CASSVGSASNTGEPFF. The CDR3 DNA follows: TGTGCCAGCAGCGTAGGGTCGGCATCGAACACCGGGGAGCCGTTTTTT.

The chain couples TRBV2 to TRBJ2-2; 8 bases agree with TRBD2. Germline values: CDR1 SNHLY, CDR2 FYNNEI. The CDR3 covers 15 residues. Unmatched junction bases numbered 6, after V lost 5 bases and J lost 4 bases. The CDR3, as DNA: TGTGCCAGCAGTCCAGCGGGAGTACCCACCGGGGAGCTGTTTTTT. It is translated as CASSPAGVPTGELFF.

The chain's CDR3 is CASSLGTSGGTNEQFF. CDR3 in DNA: TGTGCCAGCAGCTTAGGGACTAGCGGGGGGACGAATGAGCAGTTCTTC. The chain joins TRBV7-6 to TRBJ2-1, with 14 bases that match TRBD2. The J segment lost 7 bases and the V segment lost 1 base, leaving 3 bases of the junction unmatched. Germline loops: CDR1 SGHVS, CDR2 FNYEAQ. This CDR3 is 16 amino acids long.

The chain employs TRBV3-1 (or the pseudogene TRBV3-2) and TRBJ2-1; 7 bases are a match to TRBD2. Germline loops: CDR1 LGHDT, CDR2 YNNKEL (reference sequence). This CDR3 is 15 amino acids long. With V trimmed by 4 bases and J by 2 bases, 5 bases remained unmatched. The CDR3 spells CASSLGGVPYNEQFF. The CDR3 bases are TGTGCCAGCAGCCTTGGGGGGGTCCCCTACAATGAGCAGTTCTTC.

In its sample, this clone was seen once. V gene TRBV6-5 combines with J gene TRBJ1-2, with TRBD1 matching over 9 bases. The V gene's germline CDR1 is MNHEY and CDR2 SVGAGI. The CDR3 has 13 amino acids. V lost 5 bases to trimming and J lost 4 bases; unmatched junction nucleotides: 2. The CDR3 loop is CASSTGGPYGYTF. The CDR3 coding sequence is TGTGCCAGCAGTACAGGGGGCCCCTATGGCTACACCTTC.

This clone has at least ten counts. The V gene is TRBV5-4, the J gene TRBJ2-7, with TRBD1 matching over 8 bases. The CDR3 runs 14 residues. Per the germline V gene, CDR1 is SGHNT and CDR2 is YYREEE (reference sequence). The trim removed 4 bases at V and 4 bases at J, leaving 7 bases unmatched. Here the CDR3 reads CASSPTGGGYEQYF. As DNA, the CDR3 is TGTGCCAGCAGCCCCACAGGGGGAGGTTACGAGCAGTACTTC.

This chain connects TRBV19 to TRBJ2-5; possibly TRBD1 for D (7 bases). Per germline, CDR1 LNHDA and CDR2 SQIVND (reference sequence). The CDR3 is 16 residues long. Trimming removed 5 bases at V and 6 bases at J, with 22 bases between. The CDR3 DNA is TGTGCCAGTAGTCCCCTCACAGGGGCCCGCGGGAAGACCCAGTACTTC. It codes for CASSPLTGARGKTQYF. The full variable domain, with the rest looked up from reference TRBV19 and TRBJ2-5, is DGGITQSPKYLFRKEGQNVTLSCEQNLNHDAMYWYRQDPGQGLRLIYYSQIVNDFQKGDIAEGYSVSREKKESFPLTVTSAQKNPTAFYLCASSPLTGARGKTQYFGPGTRLLVL.

The chain uses TRBV28 and TRBJ1-1, with D perhaps TRBD1 (5 bases). Trimming stripped 3 bases from V and 11 bases from J, with 19 bases between. The germline gives CDR1 MDHEN, CDR2 SYDVKM. The CDR3 spans 14 residues. In DNA form, the CDR3 reads TGTGCCAGCAGTTTTACGGAACGGCGGGGGGTTGCTTTCTTT. Translation: CASSFTERRGVAFF.

This clone has only a few counts. The identical CDR3 is also encoded by other nucleotide sequences in the sample. This rearrangement joins TRBV28 to TRBJ1-1; possibly TRBD1 for D (6 bases). Trimming took 2 bases from V and 1 from J, leaving 8 bases between them. Germline CDR1 MDHEN, CDR2 SYDVKM. The CDR3 covers 14 residues. The CDR3 region is CASSLGQKNTEAFF. CDR3 DNA: TGTGCCAGCAGTTTAGGACAGAAGAACACTGAAGCTTTCTTT.